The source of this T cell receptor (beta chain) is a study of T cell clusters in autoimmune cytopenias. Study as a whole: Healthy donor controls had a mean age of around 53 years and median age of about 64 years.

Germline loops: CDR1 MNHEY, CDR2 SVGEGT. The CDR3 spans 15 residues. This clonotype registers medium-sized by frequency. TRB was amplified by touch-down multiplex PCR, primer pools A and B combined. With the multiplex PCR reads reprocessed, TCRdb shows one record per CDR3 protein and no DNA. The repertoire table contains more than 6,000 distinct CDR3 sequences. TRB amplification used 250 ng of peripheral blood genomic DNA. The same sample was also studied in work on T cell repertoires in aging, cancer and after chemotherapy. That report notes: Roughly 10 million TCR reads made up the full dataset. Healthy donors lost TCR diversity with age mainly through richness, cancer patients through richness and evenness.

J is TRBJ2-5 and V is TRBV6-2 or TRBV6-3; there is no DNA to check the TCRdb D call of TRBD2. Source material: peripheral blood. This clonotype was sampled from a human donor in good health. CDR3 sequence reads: CASSGASGGVETQYF.